This entry describes one T cell receptor beta chain. The RNA, about 0.5 to 1 ug, was put through reverse transcription using random hexamers. A single record per CDR3 protein comes from TCRdb applying MiXCR to the immunoSEQ multiplex PCR reads. The sample records 100,000 to 150,000 distinct CDR3 sequences, just under 95% being singletons. This entry comes from a study of CD8 T cells in Susac syndrome. V dropped 2 bases and J dropped 7 bases, with 9 bases sitting between them. Looked up from germline, CDR1 is SGHDN and CDR2 is FVKESK. The CDR3 is 12 amino acids. This receptor was obtained from a human donor with Susac syndrome. The genes are TRBV14 and TRBJ2-7; D remains ambiguous. The sample was CD8+ T cells from PBMCs. The CDR3 DNA reads as TGTGCCAGCAGCCAACCGGACGGGGAGCAGTACTTC. Amino acids: CASSQPDGEQYF. Filled out from reference TRBV14 and TRBJ2-7, the complete variable domain reads EAGVTQFPSHSVIEKGQTVTLRCDPISGHDNLYWYRRVMGKEIKFLLHFVKESKQDESGMPNNRFLAERTGGTYSTLKVQPAELEDSGVYFCASSQPDGEQYFGPGTRLTVT.